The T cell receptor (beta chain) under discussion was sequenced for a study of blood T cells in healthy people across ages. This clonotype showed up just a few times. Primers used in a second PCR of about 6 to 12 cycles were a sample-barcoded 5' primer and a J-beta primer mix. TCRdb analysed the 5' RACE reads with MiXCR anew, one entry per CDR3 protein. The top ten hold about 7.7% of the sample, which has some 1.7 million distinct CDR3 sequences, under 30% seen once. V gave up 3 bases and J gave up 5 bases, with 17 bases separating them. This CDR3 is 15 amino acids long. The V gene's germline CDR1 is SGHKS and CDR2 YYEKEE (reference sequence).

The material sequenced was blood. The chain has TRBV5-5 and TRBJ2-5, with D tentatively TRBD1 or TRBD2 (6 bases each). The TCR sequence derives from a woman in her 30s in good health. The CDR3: CASSSQGRRAETQYF. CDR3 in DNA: TGTGCCAGCAGCTCTCAGGGGCGGAGGGCGGAGACCCAGTACTTC.